This T cell receptor (beta chain) was profiled in a study of PD-L1 blockade in urothelial cancer. Germline loops: CDR1 MNHEY, CDR2 SVGAGI. The CDR3 is 12 residues long. With 7 bases removed from V and 4 bases from J, the gap between germline ends came to 9 bases. Every PCR was spiked with synthetic TCR analog templates. Using immunoSEQ multiplex PCR, the repertoire was profiled, and TCRdb retains in-frame clones only, with some absent. This repertoire shows approximately 71,000 clones, approximately 88% found once; its top ten account for roughly 3.2%. The sample here was PBMCs, taken around atezolizumab (anti-PD-L1) treatment. This rearrangement joins TRBV6-5 to TRBJ2-3; the D is unclear. This receptor was obtained from a man in his 60s with urothelial cancer. The CDR3 protein is CASTSSPDTQYF. CDR3 nucleotides: TGTGCCAGCACTTCTAGTCCAGATACGCAGTATTTT.